This is a list of T cell receptor beta chains from one sample in a study of metastatic and nonmetastatic thyroid tumors. MiXCR was used by TCRdb to re-call the PCR reads. The sample lists over 35,000 clones, about 15% seen once, with 8% to 10% in the top ten. Sample: tumor tissue. These receptor sequences come from a female donor with papillary thyroid cancer or a benign thyroid nodule (not recorded which). Some clones in this sample may be carry-over from other donors' samples. CDR3s include the opening cysteine and the closing phenylalanine or tryptophan. Fields, in order: V gene, J gene, D gene, clone size, CDR3 length, CDR3 protein, CDR3 DNA. A D gene is named only where the DNA matches it firmly. Only part of the rows carry a size: once, few, many, or a class if the clone is expanded.

v_call: TRBV3-1
j_call: TRBJ1-3
d_call: .
clone_size: many
cdr3_length: 16
cdr3_aa: CASSQGTVYSGNTIYF
cdr3_nt: TGTGCCAGCAGCCAAGGCACGGTCTACTCTGGAAACACCATATATTTT

v_call: TRBV18
j_call: TRBJ1-1
d_call: TRBD1
clone_size: .
cdr3_length: 13
cdr3_aa: CASTTGEDTEAFF
cdr3_nt: TGTGCCAGCACGACAGGGGAGGACACTGAAGCTTTCTTT

v_call: TRBV24-1
j_call: TRBJ2-1
d_call: TRBD2
clone_size: many
cdr3_length: 19
cdr3_aa: CATSDPGTSGRNAYNEQFF
cdr3_nt: TGTGCCACCAGTGACCCCGGGACTAGCGGGAGAAATGCCTACAATGAGCAGTTCTTC

v_call: TRBV7-6
j_call: TRBJ2-1
d_call: .
clone_size: many
cdr3_length: 16
cdr3_aa: CASSLVRPTSYNEQFF
cdr3_nt: TGTGCCAGCAGCTTAGTCCGGCCGACCTCCTACAATGAGCAGTTCTTC

v_call: TRBV5-1
j_call: TRBJ1-2
d_call: .
clone_size: .
cdr3_length: 14
cdr3_aa: CASSLGDGNYGYTF
cdr3_nt: TGCGCCAGCAGCTTGGGGGACGGAAACTATGGCTACACCTTC

v_call: TRBV9
j_call: TRBJ1-2
d_call: .
clone_size: many
cdr3_length: 15
cdr3_aa: CASSVGRDSPYGYTF
cdr3_nt: TGTGCCAGCAGCGTAGGAAGGGATTCACCCTATGGCTACACCTTC

v_call: TRBV6-6
j_call: TRBJ1-1
d_call: TRBD1
clone_size: many
cdr3_length: 15
cdr3_aa: CASSYQGQGGTEAFF
cdr3_nt: TGTGCCAGCAGTTACCAGGGACAGGGGGGGACTGAAGCTTTCTTT

v_call: TRBV28
j_call: TRBJ1-2
d_call: TRBD1
clone_size: many
cdr3_length: 12
cdr3_aa: CASRGRGHGYTF
cdr3_nt: TGTGCCAGCCGAGGCAGGGGGCATGGCTACACCTTC

v_call: TRBV5-1
j_call: TRBJ2-2
d_call: TRBD2
clone_size: .
cdr3_length: 16
cdr3_aa: CASSILAGWPTGELFF
cdr3_nt: TGCGCCAGCAGCATACTAGCGGGATGGCCCACCGGGGAGCTGTTTTTT

v_call: TRBV11-3
j_call: TRBJ2-2
d_call: .
clone_size: many
cdr3_length: 13
cdr3_aa: CASSLYPTGELFF
cdr3_nt: TGTGCCAGCAGCTTATACCCCACCGGGGAGCTGTTTTTT

v_call: TRBV5-1
j_call: TRBJ1-1
d_call: TRBD1
clone_size: many
cdr3_length: 14
cdr3_aa: CASSLGGAGTEAFF
cdr3_nt: TGCGCCAGCAGCTTAGGGGGCGCGGGTACTGAAGCTTTCTTT

v_call: TRBV19
j_call: TRBJ2-3
d_call: .
clone_size: .
cdr3_length: 14
cdr3_aa: CASSIVGLTDTQYF
cdr3_nt: TGTGCCAGTAGTATTGTCGGACTAACAGATACGCAGTATTTT

v_call: TRBV20-1
j_call: TRBJ2-1
d_call: TRBD2
clone_size: many
cdr3_length: 16
cdr3_aa: CSAAPPGTSGYNEQFF
cdr3_nt: TGCAGTGCTGCCCCCCCCGGGACTAGCGGCTACAATGAGCAGTTCTTC

v_call: TRBV20-1
j_call: TRBJ2-3
d_call: TRBD2
clone_size: many
cdr3_length: 17
cdr3_aa: CSAPLGGRVFGTDTQYF
cdr3_nt: TGCAGTGCCCCGTTGGGTGGGAGGGTTTTTGGGACAGATACGCAGTATTTT

v_call: TRBV20-1
j_call: TRBJ2-7
d_call: .
clone_size: .
cdr3_length: 19
cdr3_aa: CSASLRGVGLVGLLGDQYF
cdr3_nt: TGCAGTGCTAGCCTTCGGGGCGTGGGTTTGGTTGGGTTGTTGGGCGATCAGTACTTC

v_call: TRBV5-4
j_call: TRBJ2-5
d_call: TRBD2
clone_size: few
cdr3_length: 15
cdr3_aa: CASSFLAGPEETQYF
cdr3_nt: TGTGCCAGCAGTTTCCTAGCGGGCCCAGAGGAGACCCAGTACTTC

v_call: TRBV6-2/TRBV6-3
j_call: TRBJ2-1
d_call: TRBD2
clone_size: once
cdr3_length: 21
cdr3_aa: CASSLGIPSGRSGAGHNEQFF
cdr3_nt: TGTGCCAGCAGTCTGGGGATCCCGAGCGGGAGGAGTGGGGCGGGGCACAATGAGCAGTTCTTC

v_call: TRBV9
j_call: TRBJ2-7
d_call: .
clone_size: many
cdr3_length: 14
cdr3_aa: CASSVGSDSYEQYF
cdr3_nt: TGTGCCAGCAGCGTTGGCAGCGACTCCTACGAGCAGTACTTC

v_call: TRBV7-6
j_call: TRBJ2-7
d_call: .
clone_size: many
cdr3_length: 14
cdr3_aa: CASSLGPGGYEQYF
cdr3_nt: TGTGCCAGCAGCTTAGGCCCCGGGGGCTACGAGCAGTACTTC

v_call: TRBV7-9
j_call: TRBJ1-1
d_call: .
clone_size: many
cdr3_length: 14
cdr3_aa: CASSPTKVNTEAFF
cdr3_nt: TGTGCCAGCAGCCCCACCAAGGTGAACACTGAAGCTTTCTTT

v_call: TRBV10-3
j_call: TRBJ2-1
d_call: TRBD2
clone_size: many
cdr3_length: 18
cdr3_aa: CAISAIAGSGVYSNEQFF
cdr3_nt: TGTGCCATCAGTGCTATCGCCGGTAGCGGGGTTTATAGCAATGAGCAGTTCTTC

v_call: TRBV7-9
j_call: TRBJ1-1
d_call: .
clone_size: many
cdr3_length: 11
cdr3_aa: CASSQVAEAFF
cdr3_nt: TGTGCCAGCAGCCAGGTAGCTGAAGCTTTCTTT

v_call: TRBV6-1
j_call: TRBJ1-2
d_call: TRBD1
clone_size: many
cdr3_length: 14
cdr3_aa: CASRRPGQAYGYTF
cdr3_nt: TGTGCCAGCAGACGTCCGGGACAGGCATATGGCTACACCTTC

v_call: TRBV3-1
j_call: TRBJ2-5
d_call: TRBD1
clone_size: many
cdr3_length: 15
cdr3_aa: CASSQRQGLQETQYF
cdr3_nt: TGTGCCAGCAGCCAACGACAGGGGCTTCAAGAGACCCAGTACTTC

v_call: TRBV20-1
j_call: TRBJ1-2
d_call: TRBD1
clone_size: many
cdr3_length: 13
cdr3_aa: CSANRGAYYGYTF
cdr3_nt: TGCAGTGCTAACAGGGGGGCCTACTATGGCTACACCTTC

v_call: TRBV10-3
j_call: TRBJ2-3
d_call: .
clone_size: .
cdr3_length: 14
cdr3_aa: CAIASDSKSDTRYF
cdr3_nt: TGTGCCATCGCGTCAGACTCCAAGTCAGATACGCGGTATTTT

v_call: TRBV11-3
j_call: TRBJ2-7
d_call: .
clone_size: many
cdr3_length: 11
cdr3_aa: CASSLGLGQYF
cdr3_nt: TGTGCCAGCAGCTTAGGATTGGGGCAGTACTTC

v_call: TRBV5-1
j_call: TRBJ2-5
d_call: .
clone_size: many
cdr3_length: 14
cdr3_aa: CASSLVYRQETQYF
cdr3_nt: TGCGCCAGCAGCTTGGTGTACAGACAAGAGACCCAGTACTTC

v_call: TRBV12-3/TRBV12-4
j_call: TRBJ2-7
d_call: TRBD2
clone_size: many
cdr3_length: 15
cdr3_aa: CASSFTSGNSYEQYF
cdr3_nt: TGTGCCAGCAGTTTTACTAGCGGGAATTCCTACGAGCAGTACTTC

v_call: TRBV7-2
j_call: TRBJ2-5
d_call: .
clone_size: few
cdr3_length: 14
cdr3_aa: CASSLSDSQDTQYF
cdr3_nt: TGTGCCAGCAGCTTATCTGACAGCCAAGATACCCAGTACTTC

v_call: TRBV20-1
j_call: TRBJ2-1
d_call: TRBD2
clone_size: once
cdr3_length: 16
cdr3_aa: CSASSLEAGGRNEQFF
cdr3_nt: TGCAGTGCCAGCAGCTTAGAGGCGGGAGGGAGGAATGAGCAGTTCTTC

v_call: TRBV20-1
j_call: TRBJ2-7
d_call: .
clone_size: .
cdr3_length: 15
cdr3_aa: CSARYLTGGSYEQYF
cdr3_nt: TGCAGTGCTAGATATCTGACAGGTGGCTCCTACGAGCAGTACTTC

v_call: TRBV4-3
j_call: TRBJ1-1
d_call: TRBD1
clone_size: many
cdr3_length: 15
cdr3_aa: CASSHGQAKGTEAFF
cdr3_nt: TGCGCCAGCAGCCATGGACAGGCCAAGGGCACTGAAGCTTTCTTT

v_call: TRBV19
j_call: TRBJ2-7
d_call: .
clone_size: .
cdr3_length: 14
cdr3_aa: CASTPTGHYEEQYF
cdr3_nt: TGTGCCAGTACTCCGACCGGCCACTACGAGGAGCAGTACTTC

v_call: TRBV11-2
j_call: TRBJ1-1
d_call: .
clone_size: many
cdr3_length: 15
cdr3_aa: CASSRNPGRNTEAFF
cdr3_nt: TGTGCCAGCAGCCGGAATCCCGGGAGAAACACTGAAGCTTTCTTT

v_call: TRBV5-1
j_call: TRBJ1-1
d_call: .
clone_size: many
cdr3_length: 14
cdr3_aa: CASSLGSSNTEAFF
cdr3_nt: TGCGCCAGCAGTCTTGGGTCTTCGAACACTGAAGCTTTCTTT

v_call: TRBV11-3
j_call: TRBJ2-7
d_call: TRBD2
clone_size: many
cdr3_length: 15
cdr3_aa: CASSPKMSSGYEQYF
cdr3_nt: TGTGCCAGCAGCCCAAAAATGTCTAGCGGCTACGAGCAGTACTTC

v_call: TRBV2
j_call: TRBJ2-7
d_call: .
clone_size: many
cdr3_length: 15
cdr3_aa: CASSTGQAGGDEQYF
cdr3_nt: TGTGCCAGCAGTACCGGACAGGCCGGGGGGGACGAGCAGTACTTC

v_call: TRBV5-1
j_call: TRBJ1-1
d_call: TRBD1
clone_size: .
cdr3_length: 16
cdr3_aa: CASSPRGDSRNTEAFF
cdr3_nt: TGCGCCAGCAGCCCTAGAGGGGACAGCAGGAACACTGAAGCTTTCTTT

v_call: TRBV11-2
j_call: TRBJ1-1
d_call: .
clone_size: .
cdr3_length: 15
cdr3_aa: CASSLAGHWDPLQKF
cdr3_nt: TGTGCCAGCAGCTTAGCCGGACATTGGGACCCACTTCAAAAGTTT

v_call: TRBV7-9
j_call: TRBJ2-2
d_call: .
clone_size: many
cdr3_length: 13
cdr3_aa: CASSLRETGELLF
cdr3_nt: TGTGCCAGCAGCTTACGGGAGACCGGGGAGCTGCTTTTT

v_call: TRBV27
j_call: TRBJ2-1
d_call: .
clone_size: .
cdr3_length: 20
cdr3_aa: CASSLWGVVAANPPHNEQLF
cdr3_nt: TGTGCCAGCAGTTTATGGGGGGTAGTAGCGGCGAACCCCCCCCACAATGAGCAGCTCTTC

v_call: TRBV6-2/TRBV6-3
j_call: TRBJ2-1
d_call: TRBD2
clone_size: .
cdr3_length: 19
cdr3_aa: CARTPPPPGLAGWGTEQFF
cdr3_nt: TGTGCCAGGACACCCCCCCCCCCGGGACTAGCGGGATGGGGTACTGAGCAGTTCTTC

v_call: TRBV20-1
j_call: TRBJ2-3
d_call: TRBD2
clone_size: many
cdr3_length: 14
cdr3_aa: CSARAASGSDTQYF
cdr3_nt: TGCAGTGCTAGAGCGGCTAGCGGGAGTGATACGCAGTATTTT

v_call: TRBV7-9
j_call: TRBJ2-7
d_call: .
clone_size: .
cdr3_length: 12
cdr3_aa: CASSLGVGQCRF
cdr3_nt: TGTGCCAGCAGCTTAGGGGTCGGACAGTGTCGCTTC

v_call: TRBV19
j_call: TRBJ2-7
d_call: TRBD1
clone_size: many
cdr3_length: 14
cdr3_aa: CASSPGQGTYEQYF
cdr3_nt: TGTGCCAGTAGCCCGGGACAGGGAACCTACGAGCAGTACTTC

v_call: TRBV7-2
j_call: TRBJ2-2
d_call: .
clone_size: many
cdr3_length: 15
cdr3_aa: CASSPLATGTGELFF
cdr3_nt: TGTGCCAGCAGCCCGCTAGCGACCGGCACCGGGGAGCTGTTTTTT

v_call: TRBV20-1
j_call: TRBJ2-7
d_call: TRBD1
clone_size: many
cdr3_length: 11
cdr3_aa: CSAAQGAEQYF
cdr3_nt: TGCAGTGCAGCACAGGGGGCCGAGCAGTACTTC

v_call: TRBV11-2
j_call: TRBJ2-2
d_call: TRBD1
clone_size: many
cdr3_length: 14
cdr3_aa: CASSRDRVGGELFF
cdr3_nt: TGTGCCAGCAGTCGGGACAGGGTGGGCGGGGAGCTGTTTTTT

v_call: TRBV27
j_call: TRBJ1-5
d_call: .
clone_size: many
cdr3_length: 16
cdr3_aa: CASRRNSGNLNQPQHF
cdr3_nt: TGTGCCAGCAGACGGAACTCAGGGAATCTGAATCAGCCCCAGCATTTT

v_call: TRBV30
j_call: TRBJ1-4
d_call: TRBD1
clone_size: many
cdr3_length: 17
cdr3_aa: CAWSSRRQYDRGRKLFF
cdr3_nt: TGTGCCTGGAGTTCCAGACGGCAGTATGACAGGGGGCGGAAACTGTTTTTT

v_call: TRBV24-1
j_call: TRBJ2-6
d_call: TRBD1
clone_size: many
cdr3_length: 16
cdr3_aa: CATSGNRGSGANVLTF
cdr3_nt: TGTGCCACCAGTGGGAACAGGGGGTCTGGGGCCAACGTCCTGACTTTC

v_call: TRBV19
j_call: TRBJ2-3
d_call: TRBD2
clone_size: .
cdr3_length: 14
cdr3_aa: CASRTSGDTDTQYF
cdr3_nt: TGTGCCAGCCGCACTAGCGGGGACACAGATACGCAGTATTTT

v_call: TRBV11-2
j_call: TRBJ2-1
d_call: .
clone_size: .
cdr3_length: 17
cdr3_aa: CATIFDPTGGSYNEQFF
cdr3_nt: TGTGCCACCATCTTCGACCCGACAGGAGGCTCCTACAATGAGCAGTTCTTC

v_call: TRBV6-2/TRBV6-3
j_call: TRBJ2-3
d_call: .
clone_size: .
cdr3_length: 15
cdr3_aa: CASSTGGHCTDTQYF
cdr3_nt: TGTGCCAGCAGTACGGGGGGACACTGCACAGATACGCAGTATTTT

v_call: TRBV25-1
j_call: TRBJ2-7
d_call: TRBD2
clone_size: many
cdr3_length: 11
cdr3_aa: CATGGSYEQYF
cdr3_nt: TGTGCCACGGGAGGGTCCTACGAGCAGTACTTC

v_call: TRBV28
j_call: TRBJ2-2
d_call: .
clone_size: many
cdr3_length: 15
cdr3_aa: CASSFNPRVTGELFF
cdr3_nt: TGTGCCAGCAGTTTTAATCCCAGGGTCACCGGGGAGCTGTTTTTT

v_call: TRBV29-1
j_call: TRBJ2-1
d_call: TRBD2
clone_size: many
cdr3_length: 14
cdr3_aa: CSVGRRETGNEQFF
cdr3_nt: TGCAGCGTTGGGAGGCGGGAGACGGGGAATGAGCAGTTCTTC

v_call: TRBV20-1
j_call: TRBJ2-7
d_call: .
clone_size: .
cdr3_length: 14
cdr3_aa: CSAPRVIETYEQYF
cdr3_nt: TGCAGTGCTCCTCGGGTCATCGAAACCTACGAGCAGTACTTC

v_call: TRBV20-1
j_call: TRBJ2-5
d_call: TRBD2
clone_size: many
cdr3_length: 13
cdr3_aa: CSASGRYGETQYF
cdr3_nt: TGCAGTGCCAGCGGGAGGTATGGGGAGACCCAGTACTTC